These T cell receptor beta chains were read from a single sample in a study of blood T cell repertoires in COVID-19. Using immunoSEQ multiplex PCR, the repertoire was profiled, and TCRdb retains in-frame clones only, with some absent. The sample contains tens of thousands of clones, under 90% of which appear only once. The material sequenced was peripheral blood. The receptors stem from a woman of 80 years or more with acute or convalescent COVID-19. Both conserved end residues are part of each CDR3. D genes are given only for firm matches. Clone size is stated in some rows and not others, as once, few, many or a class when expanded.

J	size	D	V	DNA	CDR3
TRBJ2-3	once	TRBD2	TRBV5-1	TGCGCCAGCAGCCCTTCACTGACTAGCGGGGGGGCAGATACGCAGTATTTT	CASSPSLTSGGADTQYF
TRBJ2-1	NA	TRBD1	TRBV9	TGTGCCAGCAGCGTAGTTTCGGGACAGGGGGGGATAGCGGGAGCTAAGGAGCAGTTCTTC	CASSVVSGQGGIAGAKEQFF
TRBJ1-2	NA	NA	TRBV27	TGTGCCAGTCGCCCAGGGGTCAGGAAGGACTATGGCTACACCTTC	CASRPGVRKDYGYTF
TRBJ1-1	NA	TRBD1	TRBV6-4	TGTGCCAGCAGAACCTACTGGGACAGTTTGAACACTGAAGCTTTCTTT	CASRTYWDSLNTEAFF
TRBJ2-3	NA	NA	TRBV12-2	TGTGCAAGTCGCCCGGGGGACAGGGCGGGGGATACGCAGTATTTT	CASRPGDRAGDTQYF
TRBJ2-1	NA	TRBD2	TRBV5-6	TGTGCCAGCAGCCTCCTACTAGCGGTGATACACAATGAGCAGTTCTTC	CASSLLLAVIHNEQFF
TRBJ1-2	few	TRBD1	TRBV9	TGTGCCAGCAGCAGACAGGGGGCGGTAAACTATGGCTACACCTTC	CASSRQGAVNYGYTF
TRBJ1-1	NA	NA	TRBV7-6	TGTGCCAGCAGCCGGGACTTCCAGAACACTGAAGCTTTCTTT	CASSRDFQNTEAFF
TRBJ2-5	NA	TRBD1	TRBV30	TGTGCCTGGAGTGACCCGGGACAGGGCTCGGAGACCCAGTACTTC	CAWSDPGQGSETQYF
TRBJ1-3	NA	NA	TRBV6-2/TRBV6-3	TGTGCCAGCAGTACCAACAGGGCGACGTATGGAAACACCATATATTTT	CASSTNRATYGNTIYF
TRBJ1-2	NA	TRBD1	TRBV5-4	TGTGCCAGCAGGGTGACAGGGAACTATGGCTACACCTTC	CASRVTGNYGYTF
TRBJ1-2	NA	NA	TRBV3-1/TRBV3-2	TGTGCCAGCAGCCAGGGGGGGGCGGATGGCTATGGCTACACCTTC	CASSQGGADGYGYTF
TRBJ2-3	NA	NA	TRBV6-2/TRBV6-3	TGTGCCAGCAGTTACTCGACTGTTATAAAGTCCTTGTTTAGCACAGATACGCAGTATTTT	CASSYSTVIKSLFSTDTQYF
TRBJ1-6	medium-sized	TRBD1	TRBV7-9	TGTGCCAGCAGCTACGGGACAGGGTTTTATAATTCACCCCTCCACTTT	CASSYGTGFYNSPLHF
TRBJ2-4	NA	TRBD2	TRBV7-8	TGTGCCAGCAGCTACGGACTAGCGGGATGGGATGCCAAAAACATTCAGTACTTC	CASSYGLAGWDAKNIQYF
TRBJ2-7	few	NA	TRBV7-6	TGTGCCAGCAGCTTCGAGGCGGGACGCCAGCAGTACTTC	CASSFEAGRQQYF
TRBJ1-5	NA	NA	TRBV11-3	TGTGCCAGCAGCCAGGTTATTAGCAATCAGCCCCAGCATTTT	CASSQVISNQPQHF
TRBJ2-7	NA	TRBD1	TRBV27	TGTGCCACTTCTAGGCCGGGGACAGGGACCCACGAGCAGTACTTC	CATSRPGTGTHEQYF
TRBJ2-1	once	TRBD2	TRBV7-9	TGTGCCAGCAGCTCCCAAGGGAGCGGGGGAGCCTACAATGAGCAGTTCTTC	CASSSQGSGGAYNEQFF
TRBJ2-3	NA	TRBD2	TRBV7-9	TGTGCCAGCAGCTTTGGCGGGGGGGCCACAGATACGCAGTATTTT	CASSFGGGATDTQYF
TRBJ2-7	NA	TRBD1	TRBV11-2	TGTGCCAGCAGCGGGGGGACAGGCACCTACGAGCAGTACTTC	CASSGGTGTYEQYF
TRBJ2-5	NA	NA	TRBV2	TGTGCCAGCCACCGGGACAAGGACTTGATGGAGACCCAGTACTTC	CASHRDKDLMETQYF
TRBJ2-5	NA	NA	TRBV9	TGTGCCAGCAGCGTAGGGACCGGGACTGAGGAGACCCAGTACTTC	CASSVGTGTEETQYF
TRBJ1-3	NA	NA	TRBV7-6	TGTGCCAGCAGCGAAAACTCGGGACTCTACTCTGGAAACACCATATATTTT	CASSENSGLYSGNTIYF
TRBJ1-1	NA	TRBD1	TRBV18	TGTGCCAGCTCACCGAATGGACAGGGCTGGGAAAGCACTGAAGCTTTCTTT	CASSPNGQGWESTEAFF
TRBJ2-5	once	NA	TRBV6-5	TGTGCCAGCAGCTCCCGGGGTCTAGGAAAAGAGACCCAGTACTTC	CASSSRGLGKETQYF
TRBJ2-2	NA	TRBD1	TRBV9	TGTGCCAGCAGCGCCAGGACAGGGAACACCGGGGAGCTGTTTTTT	CASSARTGNTGELFF
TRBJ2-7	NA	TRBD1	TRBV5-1	TGCGCCAGCAGCTTAGGACCGACAGGGAACTACGAGCAGTACTTC	CASSLGPTGNYEQYF
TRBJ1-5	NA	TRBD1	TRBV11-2	TGTGCCAGCAGCCAGACAGGGGCAAATCAGCCCCAGCATTTT	CASSQTGANQPQHF
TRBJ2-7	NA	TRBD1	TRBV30	TGTGCCTGGCACAGGGGTGGGGAGCAGTACTTC	CAWHRGGEQYF
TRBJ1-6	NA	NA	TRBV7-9	TGTGCCAGCAGCTTATCGGATAATTCACCCCTCCACTTT	CASSLSDNSPLHF
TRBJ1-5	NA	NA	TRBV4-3	TGCGCCAGCAGCCAACACCACCCGGGGGGTCAGCCCCAGCATTTT	CASSQHHPGGQPQHF
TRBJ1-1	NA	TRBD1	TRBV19	TGTGCCAGTAGTATCTCGGACAGGAAACAATTGGCGAGGACTGAAGCTTTCTTT	CASSISDRKQLARTEAFF
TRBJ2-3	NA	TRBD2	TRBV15	TGTGCCACCAGCAGAGACGGGACTAGCGGCCGTATCCGTGTCGCAGATACGCAGTATTTT	CATSRDGTSGRIRVADTQYF
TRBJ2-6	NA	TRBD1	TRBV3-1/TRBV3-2	TGTGCCAGCAGCAACAGGGGGCTCGGGGCCAACGTCCTGACTTTC	CASSNRGLGANVLTF
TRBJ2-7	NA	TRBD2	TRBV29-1	TGCAGCGTTGAGGGGACTAGCGGGAGTAACTACGAGCAGTACTTC	CSVEGTSGSNYEQYF
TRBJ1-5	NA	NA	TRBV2	TGTGCCAGCAGGGGGGGGGCCGCCAGCAATCAGCCCCAGCATTTT	CASRGGAASNQPQHF
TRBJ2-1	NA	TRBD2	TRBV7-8	TGTGCCAGCTCTAGCGGGAGTAGGTACAATGAGCAGTTCTTC	CASSSGSRYNEQFF
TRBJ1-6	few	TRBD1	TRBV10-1	TGCGCCAGCAGTGAAAGGACAGGGGGATCACCCCTCCACTTT	CASSERTGGSPLHF
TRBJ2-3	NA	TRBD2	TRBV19	TGTGCCAGTAGTCGAACCCTCGGGGCTAGCGGAGGGAAAGATACGCAGTATTTT	CASSRTLGASGGKDTQYF
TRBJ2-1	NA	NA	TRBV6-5	TGTGCCAGCAGTTACTCGGCGGGGCGCTCCTACAATGAGCAGTTCTTC	CASSYSAGRSYNEQFF